Each of the 10 T cell receptor beta chains below was sequenced from the same sample in a study of OX40 agonist ivuxolimab in advanced cancers. The assay was immunoSEQ multiplex PCR, and TCRdb's table has in-frame clones only and misses some. The table includes some 90,000 clones, roughly nine tenths detected once. This material consisted of CD4+ or CD8+ T cells sorted from blood, taken in a trial of the OX40 agonist ivuxolimab. The receptors here all came from an adult with an advanced solid tumor such as melanoma, head and neck, liver or kidney cancer.

This rearrangement joins TRBV19 to TRBJ2-7; D is unresolved. Trimming pared 3 bases from V and 3 bases from J, leaving 6 bases between. The CDR3 sequence is 12 residues long. CDR1 and CDR2 from the germline V gene are LNHDA and SQIVND (reference sequence). The CDR3 sequence is CASSMWGYEQYF. For the CDR3, the DNA is TGTGCCAGTAGTATGTGGGGCTACGAGCAGTACTTC.

The rearrangement joins TRBV20-1 to TRBJ2-3, with D possibly matching TRBD2 (6 bases). Trimming took 3 bases from V and 11 from J, leaving 12 bases between them. CDR1 DFQATT and CDR2 SNEGSKA come from the germline V gene (reference sequence). This CDR3 has 11 residues. CDR3 loop: CSASGDGRQYF. The DNA of the CDR3 is TGCAGTGCTAGTGGGGACGGGAGGCAGTATTTT.

The chain recombines TRBV6-8 with TRBJ2-5; 8 positions match TRBD1. CDR1 is MNHGY, CDR2 SAAAGT, per germline. This CDR3 has 16 amino acids. J was trimmed by 5 bases and V by 2 bases; bases with no gene match: 10. The chain's CDR3 is CASSYTRTGLRETQYF. The CDR3 DNA is TGTGCCAGCAGTTACACCCGGACAGGGTTACGGGAGACCCAGTACTTC.

The chain uses TRBV7-3 and TRBJ1-2, with D possibly matching TRBD1 (6 bases). Germline CDR1 is SGHTA and CDR2 is FQGTGA. The V and J ends lost 4 bases and 8 bases respectively, with 14 bases between them. This CDR3 has 13 residues. The CDR3 DNA reads as TGTGCCAGCAGCTCCACGCCGGGGGGCGGCTACACCTTC. This encodes CASSSTPGGGYTF.

This clone was counted a single time. The chain is built from TRBV6-5 and TRBJ2-1; 7 positions match TRBD2. The germline V gene has CDR1 MNHEY and CDR2 SVGAGI. V shed 6 bases and J 7 bases; nucleotides not matched to a gene: 9. This CDR3 comprises 14 residues. CDR3 sequence reads: CASRPGGGRNEQFF. The DNA of the CDR3 is TGTGCCAGCAGGCCGGGAGGAGGGAGGAATGAGCAGTTCTTC.

This chain connects TRBV5-1 to TRBJ1-5; D is unclear. The CDR3 loop spans 14 amino acids. Per the germline V gene, CDR1 is SGHRS and CDR2 is YFSETQ. Trimming removed 0 bases at V and 6 bases at J, with 10 bases between. CDR3 region: CASSLEAPSQPQHF. CDR3 in DNA: TGCGCCAGCAGCTTGGAGGCCCCGAGTCAGCCCCAGCATTTT.

The rearrangement links TRBV5-4 to TRBJ1-4; 7 bases agree with TRBD1. V shed 4 bases and J 4 bases; nucleotides not matched to a gene: 7. Germline-derived CDR1 and CDR2 are SGHNT and YYREEE (reference sequence). The CDR3 extends over 15 amino acids. CDR3 region: CASSGTGVGNEKLFF. CDR3 nucleotide sequence: TGTGCCAGCAGCGGAACAGGGGTGGGTAATGAAAAACTGTTTTTT.

V usage is TRBV14 and J usage is TRBJ1-3, with D perhaps TRBD1 (5 bases). Trimming stripped 6 bases from V and 2 bases from J, with 8 bases between. Germline values: CDR1 SGHDN, CDR2 FVKESK. The CDR3 is 13 residues long. The CDR3 DNA sequence: TGTGCCAGCAGACCGGGGCCTGGAAACACCATATATTTT. Its protein product is CASRPGPGNTIYF.

The V gene is TRBV5-5, the J gene TRBJ2-5; D might be TRBD1 (5 bases). The germline V gene encodes CDR1 SGHKS and CDR2 YYEKEE (reference sequence). V gave up 0 bases and J gave up 2 bases, with 11 bases separating them. There are 15 residues in the CDR3. The DNA of the CDR3 is TGTGCCAGCAGCTTGGGTCAGGGTAGACAAGAGACCCAGTACTTC. This codes for CASSLGQGRQETQYF. Drawing the rest from reference TRBV5-5 and TRBJ2-5, the complete variable domain is DAGVTQSPTHLIKTRGQQVTLRCSPISGHKSVSWYQQVLGQGPQFIFQYYEKEERGRGNFPDRFSARQFPNYSSELNVNALLLGDSALYLCASSLGQGRQETQYFGPGTRLLVL.

This chain links TRBV4-1 with TRBJ2-3; a possible D gene is TRBD2 (7 bases). CDR1 and CDR2 from the germline V gene are MGHRA and YSYEKL. CDR3 length: 17 amino acids. V was clipped by 3 bases and J by 4 bases, with 20 bases between them. CDR3: CASSQGLGGGVADTQYF. As DNA, the CDR3 is TGCGCCAGCAGCCAGGGATTGGGGGGGGGCGTGGCAGATACGCAGTATTTT.